This is a list of T cell receptor beta chains from one sample in a study of T cells in Graves' hyperthyroidism and ophthalmopathy. From the multiplex PCR reads, TCRdb called clonotypes with MiXCR, one entry per CDR3 protein. This sample carries hundreds of thousands of distinct CDR3 sequences, approximately 14% of them seen once, and the ten largest clones take more than 8.5%. The specimen was blood. The receptors were sampled from a woman between 18 and 30 years old with Graves' hyperthyroidism. CDR3s include the opening cysteine and the closing phenylalanine or tryptophan. Each record gives: clone size, D gene, J gene, V gene, CDR3 protein, CDR3 DNA. The D gene is left open where the match is weak. Rows give clone size only sometimes, using once, few, many, or a class for an expanded clone.

clone size: -; D gene: TRBD2; J gene: TRBJ2-1; V gene: TRBV2; CDR3 protein: CARTGTSSYNEQFF; CDR3 DNA: TGTGCCAGAACCGGGACTAGCTCCTACAATGAGCAGTTCTTC
clone size: few; D gene: TRBD1; J gene: TRBJ2-7; V gene: TRBV5-1; CDR3 protein: CATLTGAGLHFPYEQYF; CDR3 DNA: TGCGCCACTCTGACAGGGGCCGGACTCCACTTCCCCTACGAGCAGTACTTC
clone size: many; D gene: -; J gene: TRBJ1-1; V gene: TRBV27; CDR3 protein: CASSFSAGRTEAFF; CDR3 DNA: TGTGCCAGCAGTTTTTCGGCAGGGCGGACTGAAGCTTTCTTT
clone size: few; D gene: -; J gene: TRBJ1-6; V gene: TRBV29-1; CDR3 protein: CSVAGQLGSPLHF; CDR3 DNA: TGCAGCGTTGCCGGACAGTTAGGATCACCCCTCCACTTT
clone size: few; D gene: -; J gene: TRBJ1-5; V gene: TRBV10-2; CDR3 protein: CASSPTPDSNQPQHF; CDR3 DNA: TGCGCCAGCAGTCCCACCCCAGACAGCAATCAGCCCCAGCATTTT
clone size: few; D gene: -; J gene: TRBJ2-1; V gene: TRBV2; CDR3 protein: CASRTLGRSYNEQFF; CDR3 DNA: TGTGCCAGCAGAACCTTGGGACGGTCCTACAATGAGCAGTTCTTC
clone size: many; D gene: TRBD1; J gene: TRBJ1-2; V gene: TRBV2; CDR3 protein: CASSDQGAWGYTF; CDR3 DNA: TGTGCCAGCAGTGACCAGGGGGCTTGGGGCTACACCTTC
clone size: many; D gene: -; J gene: TRBJ2-7; V gene: TRBV12-3/TRBV12-4; CDR3 protein: CASSFGGPTPYEQYF; CDR3 DNA: TGTGCCAGCAGTTTCGGGGGACCGACTCCCTACGAGCAGTACTTC
clone size: few; D gene: -; J gene: TRBJ2-1; V gene: TRBV12-3/TRBV12-4; CDR3 protein: CASSLWVFSYNEQFF; CDR3 DNA: TGTGCCAGCAGTTTGTGGGTGTTTTCCTACAATGAGCAGTTCTTC
clone size: few; D gene: TRBD2; J gene: TRBJ2-7; V gene: TRBV30; CDR3 protein: CAWTPRGRGGEQYF; CDR3 DNA: TGTGCCTGGACCCCCCGGGGGCGCGGGGGGGAGCAGTACTTC
clone size: many; D gene: -; J gene: TRBJ1-5; V gene: TRBV3-1; CDR3 protein: CASSGGSNQQPQHF; CDR3 DNA: TGTGCCAGCAGCGGTGGGTCCAACCAACAGCCCCAGCATTTT
clone size: -; D gene: TRBD2; J gene: TRBJ2-7; V gene: TRBV20-1; CDR3 protein: CSARAPSGSVYEQYF; CDR3 DNA: TGCAGTGCTAGAGCCCCTAGCGGGTCGGTATACGAGCAGTACTTC
clone size: many; D gene: -; J gene: TRBJ2-7; V gene: TRBV7-9; CDR3 protein: CASSDTGLYEQYF; CDR3 DNA: TGTGCCAGCAGCGACACCGGGCTCTACGAGCAGTACTTC
clone size: -; D gene: TRBD2; J gene: TRBJ2-1; V gene: TRBV30; CDR3 protein: CAWRGGTSGPLGNEQFF; CDR3 DNA: TGTGCCTGGAGGGGTGGGACTAGCGGCCCCCTGGGAAATGAGCAGTTCTTC
clone size: many; D gene: TRBD2; J gene: TRBJ2-2; V gene: TRBV20-1; CDR3 protein: CSGTGGGGELFF; CDR3 DNA: TGCAGTGGAACGGGAGGGGGCGGGGAGCTGTTTTTT